The clone carrying this T cell receptor beta chain was detected once. The data were taken from a study of blood T cell repertoires in COVID-19. The CDR3 covers 13 residues. CDR1 and CDR2 (germline): ENHRY, SYGVKD. Unmatched junction bases numbered 4, after V lost 2 bases and J lost 9 bases. The repertoire was sequenced with immunoSEQ multiplex PCR; TCRdb's copy has only in-frame clones and lacks some. The sample has about 240,000 clones; approximately 80% are singletons. The rearrangement joins TRBV10-3 to TRBJ1-1; 9 nucleotides match TRBD1. Sequencing input: peripheral blood. This TCR derives from a woman older than 75 with acute or convalescent COVID-19. CDR3 in DNA: TGTGCCATCAGTGAGGGGACAGGGCCCCAAGCTTTCTTT. Translating gives CAISEGTGPQAFF.